The 24 T cell receptor beta chains presented below share a single source sample, sequenced in a study of post-analysis software for immune sequencing data. These receptors are not linked to any known antigen. Incorporated into the TCR beta cDNA libraries were unique molecular identifiers, which served to reduce PCR and sequencing biases. TCRdb fed the PCR reads into MiXCR, producing one record per CDR3 protein. The data contain 750,000 to 950,000 distinct CDR3 sequences, about 53% of them singletons. Study-wide points: When patients were compared with controls, four or five TRBV segments were more frequent, TRBV5-6, TRBV5-1 and TRBV20-1 among them.

The sample was blood. The receptors originated from a girl aged 10-17 years with multiple sclerosis.

A remark on this clonotype: A much larger clone differs by one base, so this may be a read error. The J gene is TRBJ1-2, the V gene TRBV20-1, with 8 nucleotides matching TRBD1. The germline V gene has CDR1 DFQATT and CDR2 SNEGSKA (reference sequence). The CDR3 has 13 residues. V was pared by 5 bases and J by 1 base, with 3 bases of the junction left unmatched. This CDR3 reads CSAPGQGNYGYTF. CDR3 nucleotides: TGCAGTGCTCCCGGACAGGGTAACTATGGCTACACCTTC.

In this sample, this clonotype turned up once. The CDR3 sequence: CSANGPTAYNEQFF. The CDR3, as DNA: TGCAGTGCTAACGGACCCACCGCCTACAATGAGCAGTTCTTC. The chain employs TRBV20-1 and TRBJ2-1, with D hard to call. This CDR3 comprises 14 residues. Germline assignment: CDR1 DFQATT and CDR2 SNEGSKA (reference sequence). V was cut by 4 bases and J by 2 bases, with 12 bases left in between.

This clonotype came up a few times. The rearrangement uses TRBV6-6 and TRBJ2-3; possible D gene TRBD2, 6 bases. The CDR3 runs 16 residues. Germline V CDR1 and CDR2: MNHNY, SVGAGI (reference sequence). Trimming took off 6 bases at V and 2 bases at J, with 18 bases between the two ends. The CDR3 sequence: CASRSPGRGYTDTQYF. The CDR3 nucleotides are TGTGCCAGCAGATCTCCCGGGCGGGGCTACACAGATACGCAGTATTTT.

This sequence joins TRBV20-1 and TRBJ1-1, with TRBD1 as a possible D gene (6 bases). V was trimmed by 7 bases and J by 1 base, leaving 16 bases between them. The CDR3 has 14 amino acids. CDR1 is DFQATT, CDR2 SNEGSKA, per germline (reference sequence). DNA of the CDR3: TGCAGTGTTAAGACCGGGGGCTGGAACACTGAAGCTTTCTTT. It encodes CSVKTGGWNTEAFF.

J is TRBJ1-2 and V is TRBV3-1; no reliable D call. Germline V gene lookup returns CDR1 LGHDT and CDR2 YNNKEL (reference sequence). There are 13 residues in the CDR3. V lost 0 bases and J lost 8, with 10 bases in between. The CDR3 spells CASSQDGSTGYTF. The CDR3, as DNA: TGTGCCAGCAGCCAAGATGGGAGTACCGGCTACACCTTC.

This sequence joins TRBV19 and TRBJ1-2; a weak D match, TRBD1 (5 bases). Trimming removed 10 bases at V and 3 bases at J, with 15 bases between. Germline V gene lookup returns CDR1 LNHDA and CDR2 SQIVND (reference sequence). The CDR3 contains 13 residues. CDR3 nucleotide sequence: TGTGCCACGAATTCCGGGGGTGACTATGGCTACACCTTC. Protein product: CATNSGGDYGYTF.

This chain connects TRBV5-1 to TRBJ1-4; D perhaps matches TRBD1 (6 bases). Trimming took off 4 bases at V and 5 bases at J, with 18 bases between the two ends. The germline CDR1 and CDR2 sequences are SGHRS and YFSETQ. The CDR3 covers 16 residues. Written as DNA, the CDR3 is TGCGCCAGCAGCACCTCTCGACCGCAGGGGAATGAAAAACTGTTTTTT. This translates into CASSTSRPQGNEKLFF.

The chain recombines TRBV7-2 with TRBJ2-4, with D possibly matching TRBD1 (6 bases). The last part of the DNA fits TRBJ2-7 better; the J call may be wrong. Germline loops: CDR1 SGHTA, CDR2 FQGNSA. The CDR3 is 13 amino acids. This CDR3 reads CASSSTTGFEQYF. In nucleotides, the CDR3 is TGTGCCAGCAGCTCCACGACAGGCTTCGAGCAGTACTTC.

The chain is built from TRBV11-1 and TRBJ1-4, with D possibly TRBD1 on 5 matching bases. Germline V gives CDR1 SGHAT, CDR2 FQDESV (reference sequence). The CDR3 is made up of 18 amino acids. The V end was cut by 3 bases, the J end by 2 bases, with 19 bases between. The CDR3 sequence: CASSFRGPPGRTNEKLFF. The CDR3 DNA reads as TGTGCCAGCAGCTTTAGAGGACCTCCGGGACGGACTAATGAAAAACTGTTTTTT.

The V gene is TRBV9, the J gene TRBJ1-2; D unclear. Per germline, CDR1 SGDLS and CDR2 YYNGEE. Trimming stripped 0 bases from V and 7 bases from J, with 13 bases between. The CDR3 sequence is 14 residues long. The DNA of the CDR3 is TGTGCCAGCAGCGTAGTAGAAGGGTCTAGTGGCTACACCTTC. It specifies CASSVVEGSSGYTF.

This chain joins TRBV20-1 and TRBJ2-1; D might be TRBD1 or TRBD2, each matching 6 bases. The CDR3 extends over 15 amino acids. Trimming removed 1 base from V and 3 bases from J, with 13 bases in between. Germline CDR1 and CDR2: DFQATT and SNEGSKA (reference sequence). CDR3 protein: CSARGERGHYNEQFF. The CDR3 DNA follows: TGCAGTGCTAGAGGGGAACGGGGGCACTACAATGAGCAGTTCTTC.

CDR3 sequence (DNA): TGCAGTGCTAGAGCGGTTACCTACGAGCAGTTCTTC. It translates to CSARAVTYEQFF. V usage is TRBV20-1 and J usage is TRBJ2-1; D is unclear. Germline CDR1 reads DFQATT; CDR2 reads SNEGSKA (reference sequence). Between the trimmed V and J ends, which lost 1 base and 10 bases, there was a span of 11 bases. The CDR3 has 12 residues.

This clonotype was counted between two and nine times. V usage is TRBV6-5 and J usage is TRBJ2-5; a weak D match, TRBD1 (6 bases). The last part of the DNA fits TRBJ2-7 better; the J call may be wrong. From germline, CDR1 is MNHEY and CDR2 SVGAGI. CDR3 length equals 18 residues. The CDR3 loop is CASSYVLGDHRATREQYF. The CDR3 region has the DNA TGTGCCAGCAGTTACGTCCTAGGGGATCACAGGGCGACTCGCGAGCAGTACTTC.

This chain connects TRBV18 to TRBJ2-1; 9 bases fit TRBD2. CDR3 length equals 13 residues. The V gene's germline CDR1 is KGHSH and CDR2 LQKENI. With 3 bases clipped from V and 8 bases from J, the junction kept 2 bases outside the gene matches. The CDR3 bases are TGTGCCAGCTCACCGCGGGAGGGCCATGAGCAGTTCTTC. This codes for CASSPREGHEQFF.

This clonotype was found a few times. The J gene is TRBJ2-5, the V gene TRBV20-1; the D is unclear. Germline V CDR1 and CDR2: DFQATT, SNEGSKA (reference sequence). Trimming pared 1 base from V and 0 bases from J, leaving 6 bases between. The CDR3 has 13 amino acids. The CDR3 DNA reads TGCAGTGCTAGAGCGCCTTACCAAGAGACCCAGTACTTC. Translated: CSARAPYQETQYF.

The chain joins TRBV7-9 to TRBJ1-5; TRBD1 matches at 9 bases. The V gene end was trimmed by 5 bases and the J gene end by 4 bases; junction bases not matched to a gene: 9. This CDR3 has 16 amino acids. Germline CDR1 and CDR2: SEHNR and FQNEAQ (reference sequence). The CDR3 loop is CASSTQGTGKNQPQHF. CDR3 nucleotides: TGTGCCAGCAGCACCCAAGGGACAGGGAAGAATCAGCCCCAGCATTTT.

The chain couples TRBV29-1 to TRBJ2-7; D call uncertain. The V and J ends lost 5 bases and 6 bases respectively, with 11 bases between them. From germline, CDR1 is SQVTM and CDR2 ANQGSEA. This CDR3 comprises 11 residues. The CDR3 sequence: CSVWGPAEQYF. The DNA for the CDR3 is TGCAGCGTTTGGGGTCCCGCCGAGCAGTACTTC.

This clonotype occurred once. This chain uses TRBV7-9 with TRBJ2-1; TRBD2 might be the D (6 bases). The CDR3 has 13 residues. V lost 8 bases, J lost 3 bases, and 11 bases lay in between. CDR1 and CDR2 from the germline V gene are SEHNR and FQNEAQ (reference sequence). In DNA form, the CDR3 reads TGTGCCAGCCTTCGGGAGTTCTACAATGAGCAGTTCTTC. Protein product: CASLREFYNEQFF.

In this sample, this clonotype turned up a few times. The CDR3 DNA is TGCGCCAGCAGCCCAGCCCTACTAGCGGGAGGTTCCAATGAGCAGTTCTTC. It codes for CASSPALLAGGSNEQFF. This chain connects TRBV5-1 to TRBJ2-1; 12 bases line up with TRBD2. The length of the CDR3 is 17 residues. The J segment lost 6 bases and the V segment lost 4 bases, leaving 11 bases of the junction unmatched. CDR1 SGHRS and CDR2 YFSETQ come from the germline V gene.

J is TRBJ2-7 and V is TRBV7-9; 7 bases are a match to TRBD1. The CDR3 runs to 15 residues. After removal of 2 bases from V and 1 base from J, the junction contained 5 bases not matched to a gene. The germline V gene has CDR1 SEHNR and CDR2 FQNEAQ (reference sequence). As DNA, the CDR3 is TGTGCCAGCAGCTTAACCCCGGACAGGTCCTACGAGCAGTACTTC. Protein: CASSLTPDRSYEQYF.

The V gene is TRBV7-2, the J gene TRBJ2-7; 7 bases align to TRBD1. The CDR3 is 15 amino acids. V was pared by 1 base and J by 4 bases, with 7 bases of the junction left unmatched. CDR1 and CDR2 from the germline V gene are SGHTA and FQGNSA. CDR3 sequence reads: CASSLVQGTVYEQYF. The CDR3 nucleotides are TGTGCCAGCAGCTTAGTGCAGGGGACAGTTTACGAGCAGTACTTC.

The chain recombines TRBV27 with TRBJ2-3; D may be TRBD2 (6 bases). CDR1 MNHEY and CDR2 SMNVEV come from the germline V gene (reference sequence). Trimming took 5 bases from V and 2 from J, leaving 14 bases between them. This CDR3 contains 15 residues. The CDR3, as DNA: TGTGCCAGCAGTCTCAAAGGGACTCTCACAGATACGCAGTATTTT. Its protein is CASSLKGTLTDTQYF.

This rearrangement joins TRBV25-1 to TRBJ1-2; D is unresolved. CDR1 and CDR2 from the germline V gene are MGHDK and SYGVNS. V was trimmed by 3 bases and J by 2 bases, leaving 7 bases between them. The CDR3 is 13 residues long. The CDR3 DNA follows: TGTGCCAGCAGTGAGGGTCACAACTATGGCTACACCTTC. Translated: CASSEGHNYGYTF.

This clonotype has a handful of counts. V gene TRBV9 combines with J gene TRBJ2-7, with a tentative D call TRBD1 (6 bases). Per the germline V gene, CDR1 is SGDLS and CDR2 is YYNGEE. CDR3 length: 12 residues. Trimming shortened V by 0 bases and J by 10 bases, and 11 bases separated the two germline ends. For the CDR3, the DNA is TGTGCCAGCAGCGTAGGTCAGGGGTTACAGTACTTC. Protein: CASSVGQGLQYF. The full variable domain, rest sourced from reference TRBV9 and TRBJ2-7, is DSGVTQTPKHLITATGQRVTLRCSPRSGDLSVYWYQQSLDQGLQFLIQYYNGEERAKGNILERFSAQQFPDLHSELNLSSLELGDSALYFCASSVGQGLQYFGPGTRLTVT.